This TCR beta chain was sequenced during a study of blood T cell repertoires in COVID-19. Per germline, CDR1 SEHNR and CDR2 FQNEAQ (reference sequence). The trim removed 4 bases at V and 4 bases at J, leaving 7 bases unmatched. CDR3 length: 16 residues. TCRdb's copy holds only in-frame clones and misses some; the assay was immunoSEQ multiplex PCR. The sample lists approximately 180,000 clones, roughly 88% seen once, with over 2.5% in the top ten. The sample holds one count of this clone. The sequence derives from a man aged 55 to 69 with acute or convalescent COVID-19. The specimen was peripheral blood. The V call is TRBV7-9, the J call TRBJ1-3, with 10 bases fitting TRBD1. In nucleotides, the CDR3 is TGTGCCAGCAGCTCGACAGGGGGCCTTCCCGGAAACACCATATATTTT. Its protein is CASSSTGGLPGNTIYF.